Each of the 5 T cell receptor beta chains below was sequenced from the same sample in a study of blood T cell repertoires in COVID-19. Data came from immunoSEQ multiplex PCR; TCRdb stores just in-frame clones and leaves some out. The table lists about 380,000 clones, 87% of them singletons. Sequencing was performed on PBMCs or T cells enriched from blood (not recorded which). The origin of the receptors is a woman younger than 45 who had recovered from COVID-19.

V and J are TRBV15 and TRBJ2-3; maybe TRBD2 (5 bases). With 3 bases removed from V and 0 bases from J, the gap between germline ends came to 13 bases. The CDR3 consists of 16 residues. The germline gives CDR1 LNHNV, CDR2 YYDKDF (reference sequence). In DNA form, the CDR3 reads TGTGCCACCAGCAGCCTCGAGCGGTCCAGCACAGATACGCAGTATTTT. Protein sequence: CATSSLERSSTDTQYF.

V is TRBV5-1 and J is TRBJ1-4, with 7 positions matching TRBD1. J lost 4 bases, V lost 0 bases, and 3 bases had no gene match. CDR1 and CDR2 from the germline V gene are SGHRS and YFSETQ. The CDR3 contains 15 residues. This chain's CDR3 is CASSLESGGNEKLFF. In nucleotides, the CDR3 is TGCGCCAGCAGCTTGGAGTCAGGGGGTAATGAAAAACTGTTTTTT.

The rearrangement uses TRBV5-1 and TRBJ1-4; D is unclear. The CDR3 is 13 amino acids. Trimming removed 7 bases at V and 5 bases at J, with 12 bases between. From germline, CDR1 is SGHRS and CDR2 YFSETQ. The CDR3, as DNA: TGCGCCAGCTCCCGGGTTGGGAATGAAAAACTGTTTTTT. It yields the protein CASSRVGNEKLFF.

V gene TRBV14 combines with J gene TRBJ1-2; D unresolved. Germline V gives CDR1 SGHDN, CDR2 FVKESK. The CDR3 totals 14 residues. The V gene lost 3 bases and the J gene lost 2 bases, with 10 bases spanning the gap. The CDR3 DNA follows: TGTGCCAGCAGCCATGCGGGAGTAAACTATGGCTACACCTTC. It specifies CASSHAGVNYGYTF.

The rearrangement links TRBV6-5 to TRBJ1-1, with 7 bases that match TRBD1. Germline CDR1 reads MNHEY; CDR2 reads SVGAGI. After removal of 2 bases from V and 1 base from J, the junction contained 4 bases not matched to a gene. The CDR3 totals 15 residues. The CDR3 coding sequence is TGTGCCAGCAGTTACGCAGGGGGGTCGAACACTGAAGCTTTCTTT. This sequence encodes CASSYAGGSNTEAFF.